Detailed here is one T cell receptor (beta chain). Sequenced by immunoSEQ multiplex PCR; TCRdb stores in-frame clones only, minus some. Of approximately 30,000 clones in the sample, approximately 88% were seen once. The data were obtained in a study of blood T cell repertoires in COVID-19. As for the study in general: Both acute and convalescent COVID-19 samples were obtained from the United States, Italy and Spain. T cells, B-cell-depleted T cells, or PBMCs supplied cDNA or gDNA.

Per the germline V gene, CDR1 is SNHLY and CDR2 is FYNNEI. Trimming removed 2 bases from V and 13 bases from J; junction bases left unmatched: 10. CDR3 length equals 14 residues. Material: peripheral blood. The chain links TRBV2 to TRBJ2-1; 8 bases fit TRBD2. This clonotype was sampled from a human donor in a cohort sampled during active COVID-19. This CDR3 is CASSESPAGEPQFF. CDR3 in DNA: TGTGCCAGCAGTGAATCCCCAGCGGGGGAACCCCAGTTCTTC.